Listed below are T cell receptor beta chains from one sample, sequenced in a study of T cells in narcolepsy. The data were produced by immunoSEQ multiplex PCR, yet TCRdb's version contains in-frame clones alone and is incomplete. The sample lists 500 to 650 clones, roughly 27% occurring once. Their target antigens are unknown. The source material was cultured CD4+ T cells from cerebrospinal fluid. The receptors were gathered from a human donor with narcolepsy. The CDR3 runs from the conserved cysteine through the conserved F or W. Fields, in order: V gene, D gene, J gene, clone size, CDR3 DNA, CDR3 protein. A D gene is named only where the DNA matches it firmly. The size field is filled for only some rows; it gives once, few, many or a size class.

>TRBV29-1|TRBD2|TRBJ2-1|.
TGCAGCGTGGAGCGGGGGCTAGCGGGAACTGGGGGGCAGTTCTTC
CSVERGLAGTGGQFF
>TRBV11-3|TRBD1|TRBJ2-7|.
TGTGCCAGCAGCCGTGACAGGGGCGAGCAGTACTTC
CASSRDRGEQYF
>TRBV28|.|TRBJ1-6|once
TGTGCCAGCAGACCGGGACTGGGGTGGCCACCCCTCCACTTT
CASRPGLGWPPLHF
>TRBV7-3|TRBD2|TRBJ2-1|few
TGTGCCAGCAGCTTAGAAGAGACTAGCGGGATCGGGCGGCAGTTCTTC
CASSLEETSGIGRQFF
>TRBV18|.|TRBJ2-1|hyperexpanded
TGTGCCAGCTCACCACCCCGACGGGGTCCCTACAATGAGCAGTTCTTC
CASSPPRRGPYNEQFF
>TRBV11-2|.|TRBJ1-1|.
TGTGCCAGCAGCTTCCCCGGAGAGGGGTCGATGACTGAAGCTTTCTTT
CASSFPGEGSMTEAFF
>TRBV27|TRBD1|TRBJ1-5|hyperexpanded
TGTGCCAGCAGTTTATCCGGGACAGGCAATCAGCCCCAGCATTTT
CASSLSGTGNQPQHF
>TRBV7-2|.|TRBJ1-1|few
TGTGCCAGCAGCTTAATAGACAGAACTGAAGCTTTCTTT
CASSLIDRTEAFF
>TRBV28|TRBD1|TRBJ2-5|.
TGTGCCAGCAGTCACCGACAGGGGGTTCAAGACCAGTACTTC
CASSHRQGVQDQYF
>TRBV7-5|.|TRBJ2-7|.
TGTGCCAGCAGCTTCGGGGAAAACCCGGACGGGCAGTACTTC
CASSFGENPDGQYF
>TRBV9|TRBD2|TRBJ2-2|large
TGTGCCAGCAGCGTAGAGGGAGGGCGCGGGGAGCTGTTTTTT
CASSVEGGRGELFF
>TRBV11-2|.|TRBJ2-7|hyperexpanded
TGTGCCAGCAGCTTCGGGGAAAACCCGGACGGGCAGTACTTC
CASSFGENPDGQYF
>TRBV5-8|TRBD2|TRBJ2-3|.
TGTGCCAGCAGCGGACCGGGACTAGCGGCCTTGGAATACGCAGTATTT
CASSGPGLAALEYAVF
>TRBV7-4|.|TRBJ2-3|few
TGTGCCAGCTCCTCTGTTCGAGCTTCTACGCAGTATTTT
CASSSVRASTQYF
>TRBV11-3|TRBD2|TRBJ2-1|few
TGTGCCAGCAGCTTAGAAGAGACTAGCGGGATCGGGCGGCAGTTCTTC
CASSLEETSGIGRQFF
>TRBV11-2|.|TRBJ2-4|once
TGTGCCAGCAGCTTCGGGGAAAACCCGGACGGGCAGTACTTC
CASSFGENPDGQYF
>TRBV7-2|.|TRBJ2-6|.
TGTGCCAGCAGCCAGAATTCGGGCCGGACCTCTGGGGCCAACGTCCTGACTTTC
CASSQNSGRTSGANVLTF
>TRBV11-1|.|TRBJ2-1|few
TGTGCCAGCAGCTTAATCAATGAGCAGTTCTTC
CASSLINEQFF
>TRBV2|TRBD2|TRBJ2-1|few
TGTGCCAGCTCACCCAGACTAGCGGGAGTCCATGAGCAGTTCTTC
CASSPRLAGVHEQFF
>TRBV7-3|.|TRBJ2-5|.
TGTGCCAGCAGCTTCGGGGAAAACCCGGACGGGCAGTACTTC
CASSFGENPDGQYF
>TRBV28|.|TRBJ1-4|.
TGTGCCATCAGTACAACGGGACTGAATAATGAAAAACTGTTTTTT
CAISTTGLNNEKLFF
>TRBV7-9|.|TRBJ2-7|few
TGTGCCAGCAGCTTCGGGGAAAACCCGGACGGGCAGTACTTC
CASSFGENPDGQYF
>TRBV7-7|TRBD2|TRBJ2-1|few
TGTGCCAGCAGCTTAGAAGAGACTAGCGGGATCGGGCGGCAGTTCTTC
CASSLEETSGIGRQFF
>TRBV28|.|TRBJ2-7|hyperexpanded
TGTGCCAGCAGTTCCCTCGGGACTCCATACGAGCAGTACTTC
CASSSLGTPYEQYF
>TRBV7-2|.|TRBJ2-2|few
TGTGCCAGCAGCCGCTCCGGAGGGGCAGGCACCGGGGAGCTGTTTTTT
CASSRSGGAGTGELFF
>TRBV18|.|TRBJ2-1|few
TGTGCCAGCTCTCTCTACAATGAGCAGTTCTTC
CASSLYNEQFF
>TRBV7-6|.|TRBJ1-1|.
TGTGCCAGCAGCTTAATAGACAGAACTGAAGCTTTCTTT
CASSLIDRTEAFF
>TRBV27|.|TRBJ1-4|few
TGTGCCAGCAGTCCAACGGGACTGAATAATGAAAAACTGTTTTTT
CASSPTGLNNEKLFF
>TRBV7-2|.|TRBJ2-5|.
TGTGCCAGCAGCGGAGCCATGGGGACAGAGACCCAGTACTTC
CASSGAMGTETQYF
>TRBV28|TRBD2|TRBJ2-4|.
TGTGCGAGCAGTCCGGGAGGTGTTGCGGGAAGGATAGCCAAAAACATTCAGTACTTC
CASSPGGVAGRIAKNIQYF
>TRBV4-3|.|TRBJ1-4|large
TGCGCCAGCAGCCCGCTGGGACCGACCGGTAATGAAAAACTGTTTTTT
CASSPLGPTGNEKLFF
>TRBV28|TRBD1|TRBJ1-5|few
TGTGCCAGCAGTTTATCCGGGACAGGCAATCAGCCCCAGCATTTT
CASSLSGTGNQPQHF
>TRBV10-3|.|TRBJ2-2|.
TGTGCCTTATTAGCACAGAACACCGGGGAGCTGTTTTTT
CALLAQNTGELFF
>TRBV6-7|.|TRBJ2-2|few
TGTGCCTTATTAGCACAGAACACCGGGGAGCTGTTTTTT
CALLAQNTGELFF
>TRBV7-9|.|TRBJ2-1|.
TGTGCCAGCAGCTTAGGGTCTCCGGGCCTTGGTGAGCAGTTCTTC
CASSLGSPGLGEQFF
>TRBV11-2|.|TRBJ2-6|few
TGTGCCAGCAGCCAGAATTCGGGCCGGACCTCTGGGGCCAACGTCCTGACTTTC
CASSQNSGRTSGANVLTF
>TRBV4-1|TRBD2|TRBJ2-1|few
TGCGCCAGCAGCCTTACTAGCGGGAGCTCCTACAATGAGCAGTTCTTC
CASSLTSGSSYNEQFF
>TRBV6-6|.|TRBJ2-7|.
TGTGCCAGCAGTGCCGATTGGAACGAGCAGTACTTC
CASSADWNEQYF
>TRBV6-6|.|TRBJ2-1|once
TGTGCCAGCAGTGAGGCCCCAAGTTGGGGGGGCGAGCAGTTCTTC
CASSEAPSWGGEQFF
>TRBV5-5|.|TRBJ2-1|.
TGTGCCAGCAGCTTAATCAATGAGCAGTTCTTC
CASSLINEQFF
>TRBV28|TRBD2|TRBJ2-4|hyperexpanded
TGTGCCAGCAGTCCGGGAGGTGTAGCGGGAAGGATAGCCAAAAACATTCAGTACTTC
CASSPGGVAGRIAKNIQYF